This T cell receptor (beta chain) was identified in a study of beta chain features in type 1 diabetes. The wider study: Regarding age, gender and cell yields, patients proved similar to healthy donors.

Isolated RNA was reverse transcribed in full, so expressed TCRB transcripts were sequenced. The repertoire was sequenced with immunoSEQ multiplex PCR; TCRdb's copy has only in-frame clones and lacks some. Here the sample spans 200,000 to 250,000 clones, over 9.5% being singletons. In this sample, this clone turned up a few times. CDR3 length: 17 amino acids. The germline gives CDR1 SGDLS, CDR2 YYNGEE. The ends lost 0 bases at V and 4 bases at J; junction bases unmatched: 8. CD45RO/CCR7/CD25/CD127/CD95/CD27 separated CD4+ naive, central memory, regulatory and stem cell-like memory cells by sorting. The TCR originated in a woman younger than 30 in good health. This chain links TRBV9 with TRBJ2-1; 9 bases are shared with TRBD1. The sequencing input was naive CD4+ T cells from blood. The CDR3 protein is CASSVASGQGLYNEQFF. CDR3 DNA sequence: TGTGCCAGCAGCGTAGCTTCCGGACAGGGGCTGTACAATGAGCAGTTCTTC.